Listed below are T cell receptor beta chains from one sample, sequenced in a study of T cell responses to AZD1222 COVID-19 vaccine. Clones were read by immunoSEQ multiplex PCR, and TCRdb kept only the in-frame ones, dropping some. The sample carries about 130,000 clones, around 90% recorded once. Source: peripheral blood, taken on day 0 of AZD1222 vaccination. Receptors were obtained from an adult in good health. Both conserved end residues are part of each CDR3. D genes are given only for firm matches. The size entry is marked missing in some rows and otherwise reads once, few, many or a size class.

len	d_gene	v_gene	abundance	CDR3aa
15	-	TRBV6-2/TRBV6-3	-	CASSYGEQHTDTQYF
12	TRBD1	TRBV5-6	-	CASSRGTGALFF
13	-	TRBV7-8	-	CASSLTEGGTIYF
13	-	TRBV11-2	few	CASSLFRVGEQFF
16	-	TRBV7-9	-	CASTPPGTHSYNEQFF
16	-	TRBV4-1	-	CASSQEGKNRYNEQFF
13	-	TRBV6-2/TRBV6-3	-	CASSYLGGAQQYF
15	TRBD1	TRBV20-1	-	CSASTGGSSNQPQHF
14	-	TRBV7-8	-	CASSASGTLTEAFF
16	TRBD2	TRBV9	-	CASSTSLAGAYNEQFF
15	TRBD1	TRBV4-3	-	CASSQHPTGGNEQFF
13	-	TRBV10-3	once	CATSGQNTGELFF
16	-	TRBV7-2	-	CASSPYIGSSGNTIYF
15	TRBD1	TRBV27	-	CASTDRSPFNSPLHF
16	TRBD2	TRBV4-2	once	CASSQGHGRGINEQFF
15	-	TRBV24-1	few	CATSDPYATNEKLFF
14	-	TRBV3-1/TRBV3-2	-	CASSRGPSQETQYF
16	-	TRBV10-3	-	CAISPREGSSGNTIYF
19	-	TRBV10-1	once	CASSESIPPKGTKTYEQYF
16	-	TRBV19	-	CASTPGPPQDNEKLFF
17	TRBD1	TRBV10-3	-	CAISLSSGTGVSYEQYF
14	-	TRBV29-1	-	CSTGGQGRRNEQFF
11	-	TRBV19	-	CASRAYNEQFF
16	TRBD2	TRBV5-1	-	CASRPTGGINYNEQFF
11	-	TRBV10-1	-	CASIVWGEAFF
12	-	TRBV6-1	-	CASSYSSYEQYF
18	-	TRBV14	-	CASSQEGRQGPLNTEAFF
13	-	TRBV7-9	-	CASSLDQDTEAFF
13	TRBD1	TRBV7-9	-	CASSLTGYYGYTF
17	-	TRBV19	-	CASSSAGRGSDTGELFF
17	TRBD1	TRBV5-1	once	CASSLDGQGLGNQPQHF
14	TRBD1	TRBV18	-	CASSPGTGNDPQYF
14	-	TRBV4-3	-	CASSQDYSERELFF
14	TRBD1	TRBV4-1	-	CASSQGDRGEKLFF
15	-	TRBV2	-	CASSELVGRSDEQYF
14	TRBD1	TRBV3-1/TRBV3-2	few	CASSQGGGTGGYTF
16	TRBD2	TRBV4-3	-	CASSQERGANTGELFF
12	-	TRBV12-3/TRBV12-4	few	CASSRQTGELFF
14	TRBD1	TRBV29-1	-	CSVSQTGGSYEQYF
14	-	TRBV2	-	CASSVWDRNGGYTF
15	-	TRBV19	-	CASSINEGSENGYTF
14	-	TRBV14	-	CASSQVTAVWGAFF
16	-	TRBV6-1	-	CASSEAGPPRASPLHF
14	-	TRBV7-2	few	CASSRQVSTDTQYF
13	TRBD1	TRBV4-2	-	CASSQTGGSGYTF
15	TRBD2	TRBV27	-	CASSPARGERFEQYF
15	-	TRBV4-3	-	CASSQGQGNYNEQFF
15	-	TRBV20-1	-	CSASGFGGHVTEAFF
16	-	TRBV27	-	CASSLYRPRGTDTQYF
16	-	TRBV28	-	CASSPRHNWSNQPQHF
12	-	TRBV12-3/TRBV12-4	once	CASSFVRDGYTF
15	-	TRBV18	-	CASTRGVGLGDTQYF
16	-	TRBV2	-	CASKDRGGDSYNEQFF
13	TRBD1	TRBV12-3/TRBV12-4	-	CASRQGANYGYTF